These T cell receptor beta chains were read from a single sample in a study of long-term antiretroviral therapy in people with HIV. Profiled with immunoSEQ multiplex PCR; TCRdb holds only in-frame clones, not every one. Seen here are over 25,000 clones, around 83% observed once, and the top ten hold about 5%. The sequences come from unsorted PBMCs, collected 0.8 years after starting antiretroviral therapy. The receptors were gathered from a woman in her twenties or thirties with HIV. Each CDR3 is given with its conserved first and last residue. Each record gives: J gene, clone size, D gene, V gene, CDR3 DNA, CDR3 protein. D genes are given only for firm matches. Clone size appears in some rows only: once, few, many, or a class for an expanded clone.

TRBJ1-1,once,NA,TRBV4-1,TGCGCCAGCAGCCAAGACGTACGGGGACGTCTCACTGAAGCTTTCTTT,CASSQDVRGRLTEAFF
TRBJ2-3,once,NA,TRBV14,TGTGCCAGCAGCCTGAACCCCGGGACTACGCAGTATTTT,CASSLNPGTTQYF
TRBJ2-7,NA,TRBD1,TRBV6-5,TGTGCCAGCAGTTACTCGGGGACAGGGGTCTACGAGCAGTACTTC,CASSYSGTGVYEQYF
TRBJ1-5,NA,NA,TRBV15,TGTGCCACCAGCGGCCGTGGCTTTAGCAATCAGCCCCAGCATTTT,CATSGRGFSNQPQHF
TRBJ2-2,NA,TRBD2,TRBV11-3,TGTGCCAGCAGCCCACCGGGACTAGGGAACACCGGGGAGCTGTTTTTT,CASSPPGLGNTGELFF
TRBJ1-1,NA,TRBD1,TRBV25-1,TGTGCCAGCAGTGTGAGGGGGACAGGGTCAGGGACTGAAGCTTTCTTT,CASSVRGTGSGTEAFF
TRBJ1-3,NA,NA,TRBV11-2,TGTGCCAGCAGCTTACAGTTGCGAAACACCATATATTTT,CASSLQLRNTIYF
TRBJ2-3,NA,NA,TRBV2,TGTGCCAGCCAGGGGACGAAGGGAGATACGCAGTATTTT,CASQGTKGDTQYF
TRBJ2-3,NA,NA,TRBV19,TGTGCCAGTAGTAGGGAGCGTCAGTCCTTCACAGATACGCAGTATTTT,CASSRERQSFTDTQYF
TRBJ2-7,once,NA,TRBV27,TGTGCCAGCAGTTTACGAGAATCCGGGGCCTACGAGCAGTACTTC,CASSLRESGAYEQYF
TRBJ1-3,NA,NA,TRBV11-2,TGTGCCAGCAGCTTAGATCGCGCCGGAACCTCTGGAAACACCATATATTTT,CASSLDRAGTSGNTIYF
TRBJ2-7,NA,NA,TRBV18,TGTGCCAGCTCACCAGAGGTTCACACCTACGAGCAGTACTTC,CASSPEVHTYEQYF
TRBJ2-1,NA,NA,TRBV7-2,TGTGCCAGCAGCTTTCCCGTGGGGGGCTTGAATGAGCAGTTCTTC,CASSFPVGGLNEQFF
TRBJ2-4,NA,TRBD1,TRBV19,TGTGCCAGTAGTATACGCCCGGGACAGATTGCCAAAAACATTCAGTACTTC,CASSIRPGQIAKNIQYF
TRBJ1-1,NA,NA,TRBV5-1,TGCGCCAGCAGCCACGGAGGTGCGGGGAACACTGAAGCTTTCTTT,CASSHGGAGNTEAFF
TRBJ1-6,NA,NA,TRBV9,TGTGCCAGCAGCCCGGAGGGAGGGGCGAATTCACCCCTCCACTTT,CASSPEGGANSPLHF